This T cell receptor beta chain was found in a study of T cell changes during pregnancy in multiple sclerosis. Some clones are missing from TCRdb's copy, which holds only in-frame ones; the method was immunoSEQ multiplex PCR. The data show more than 60,000 clones, 91% seen once. Germline-derived CDR1 and CDR2 are DFQATT and SNEGSKA (reference sequence). This CDR3 is 11 amino acids long. V gave up 6 bases and J gave up 7 bases, with 10 bases separating them. Sequences were derived from peripheral blood, sampled before pregnancy. The chain has TRBV20-1 and TRBJ2-1, with D perhaps matching TRBD2 (6 bases). This TCR was recovered from a female donor with multiple sclerosis, enrolled in a pregnancy study. CDR3 in amino acids: CSAHGLNEQFF. CDR3 sequence (DNA): TGCAGTGCCCACGGACTAAATGAGCAGTTCTTC.